Following are 6 T cell receptor beta chains from one sample sequenced in a study of naive and memory T cell subsets. Both TRBC1 and TRBC2 were covered by a beta constant-region primer of two equimolar oligonucleotides. Four rounds of PCR amplified the ligated cDNA using nested alpha and beta constant-region primers plus SP2. TCRdb re-analysed the UMI-ligation and nested PCR reads in MiXCR, keeping a single row per CDR3 protein. This sample has 95,000 to 150,000 distinct CDR3 sequences; 36% occur once, and the top ten carry around 0.92%. Sequenced material: central memory CD4+ T cells from blood. The receptor source for this set is a human donor in good health.

This clonotype has a count of ten or more. This chain links TRBV7-2 with TRBJ2-5; D unclear. The V end lost 2 bases, the J end lost 5 bases, and 12 bases lay between the germline ends. This CDR3 has 14 residues. Germline lookup yields CDR1 SGHTA and CDR2 FQGNSA. CDR3 nucleotide sequence: TGTGCCAGCAGCTTAACTCGGCCGGTTGAGACCCAGTACTTC. Its translation: CASSLTRPVETQYF.

The chain is built from TRBV12-3 or TRBV12-4 and TRBJ2-5; D may be TRBD1 (6 bases). The CDR3 loop spans 14 amino acids. Trimming left V 3 bases short and J 4 bases short, with 12 bases between. CDR3 residues: CASSFSRGAETQYF. The CDR3 DNA sequence: TGTGCCAGCAGTTTTTCCAGGGGAGCAGAGACCCAGTACTTC.

The J gene is TRBJ2-1, the V gene TRBV6-5; D ambiguous. The germline V gene encodes CDR1 MNHEY and CDR2 SVGAGI. The CDR3 runs 15 residues. V dropped 6 bases and J dropped 5 bases, with 17 bases sitting between them. The CDR3 here is CASSPPFAGHNEQFF. As DNA, the CDR3 is TGTGCCAGCAGCCCCCCATTCGCAGGCCACAATGAGCAGTTCTTC.

This clonotype is a singleton in its sample. CDR3 amino acids: CATSDNGPTGYEQYF. The CDR3 DNA reads TGTGCCACCAGTGATAATGGACCAACGGGCTACGAGCAGTACTTC. The rearrangement joins TRBV24-1 to TRBJ2-7; D ambiguous. Germline V CDR1 and CDR2: KGHDR, SFDVKD. CDR3 length equals 15 residues. Between the trimmed V and J ends, which lost 3 bases and 3 bases, there was a span of 14 bases.

This clonotype was seen a few times. V and J are TRBV7-9 and TRBJ2-6; D unresolved. Germline loops: CDR1 SEHNR, CDR2 FQNEAQ (reference sequence). The CDR3 extends over 16 amino acids. Deletions cut 2 bases from V and 1 base from J, with 9 bases between. The CDR3: CASSLRDGSGANVLTF. The CDR3 DNA reads as TGTGCCAGCAGCTTAAGGGATGGGTCTGGGGCCAACGTCCTGACTTTC.

The chain is built from TRBV20-1 and TRBJ1-1, with D possibly TRBD1 on 6 matching bases. The CDR3 consists of 13 residues. Germline V gives CDR1 DFQATT, CDR2 SNEGSKA (reference sequence). Trimming removed 2 bases from V and 10 bases from J, with 17 bases in between. The CDR3 region has the DNA TGCAGTGCTAGAACACAGGGACCCTGGGGAGCTTTCTTT. Its translation is CSARTQGPWGAFF.